What follows describes a single TCR beta chain. Authors' processing steps: Amplification of reference gene primers was used by the study to estimate nucleated cell counts. Generated by immunoSEQ multiplex PCR, the TCRdb table keeps only in-frame clones and is missing some. D and trimming were read from the DNA, whereas the V and J calls and clone size are those reported in that table. Found here are around 130,000 clones, around 87% of them singletons; the top ten hold approximately 3.3%. This record comes from a study of blood T cell repertoires in COVID-19. Study-level background: T cells, B-cell-depleted T cells, or PBMCs supplied cDNA or gDNA.

The specimen was peripheral blood. This receptor was taken from a woman aged 60 to 75 with acute or convalescent COVID-19.

The CDR3 reads CASSPRTGVRKPQHF. In DNA form, the CDR3 reads TGTGCCAGCAGCCCCAGGACAGGGGTAAGAAAGCCCCAGCATTTT. The rearrangement links TRBV4-2 to TRBJ1-5; 9 bases are shared with TRBD1. This CDR3 has 15 amino acids. CDR1 is LGHNA, CDR2 YNFKEQ, per germline. Losses at the gene ends were 4 bases for V and 8 bases for J; bases not matched to a gene: 9.